The source of this T cell receptor (beta chain) is a study of blood T cell repertoires in COVID-19. Looking at the study overall: Samples of COVID-19 (acute and convalescent) were obtained from the United States, Italy and Spain. From T cells, B-cell-depleted T cells, or PBMCs came the material, which was cDNA or gDNA.

The CDR3 runs 13 residues. Per the germline V gene, CDR1 is MGHRA and CDR2 is YSYEKL. The germline V and J ends were trimmed by 0 bases and 6 bases, with 9 bases remaining between them. Original analysis: Amplification of reference gene primers provided the estimated nucleated cell counts. TCRdb's table, derived via immunoSEQ multiplex PCR, lists solely in-frame clones and lacks some. That table is the source of V, J and clone size, and D and trimming were worked out from the DNA. The sample has about 21,000 clones, about 89% seen once. The TCR comes from a man aged 70-80 years with active COVID-19. The chain combines TRBV4-1 with TRBJ2-7; the D is unclear. The sample consisted of peripheral blood. As DNA, the CDR3 is TGCGCCAGCAGCCAAGAACCAGGTACCGAGCAGTACTTC. Residues: CASSQEPGTEQYF.